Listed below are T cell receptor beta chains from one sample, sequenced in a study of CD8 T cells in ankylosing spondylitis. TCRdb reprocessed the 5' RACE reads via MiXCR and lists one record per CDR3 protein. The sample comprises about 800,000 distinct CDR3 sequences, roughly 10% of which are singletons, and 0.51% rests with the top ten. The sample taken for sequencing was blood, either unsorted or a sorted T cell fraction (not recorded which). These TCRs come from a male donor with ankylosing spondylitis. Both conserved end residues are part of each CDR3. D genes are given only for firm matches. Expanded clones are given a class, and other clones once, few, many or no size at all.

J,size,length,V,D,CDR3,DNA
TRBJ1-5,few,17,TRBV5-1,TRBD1,CASSRTGGPYSNQPQHF,TGCGCCAGCAGCCGGACAGGGGGACCCTATAGCAATCAGCCCCAGCATTTT
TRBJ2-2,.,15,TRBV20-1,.,CSAQGGSWNTGELFF,TGCAGTGCACAGGGGGGGTCCTGGAACACCGGGGAGCTGTTTTTT
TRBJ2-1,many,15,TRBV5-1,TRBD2,CASSSAGGIEFEQFF,TGCGCCAGCAGCTCAGCGGGGGGGATTGAATTTGAGCAGTTCTTC
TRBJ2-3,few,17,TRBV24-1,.,CATSDLRDKESTDTQYF,TGTGCCACCAGTGATTTGCGGGACAAAGAGAGCACAGATACGCAGTATTTT
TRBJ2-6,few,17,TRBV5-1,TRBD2,CASSSGGTSSGANVLTF,TGCGCCAGCAGCTCGGGAGGGACAAGCTCTGGGGCCAACGTCCTGACTTTC
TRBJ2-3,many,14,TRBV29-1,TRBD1,CSLNRGLSTDTQYF,TGCAGCTTAAACAGGGGATTGAGCACAGATACGCAGTATTTT
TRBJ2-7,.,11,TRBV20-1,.,CSATRYYEQYF,TGCAGTGCTACCCGTTACTACGAGCAGTACTTC
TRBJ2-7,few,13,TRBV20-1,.,CSTGVAASYEQYF,TGCAGTACGGGGGTAGCGGCCTCCTACGAGCAGTACTTC
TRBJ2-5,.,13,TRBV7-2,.,CASSATVQETQYF,TGTGCCAGCAGCGCGACAGTTCAAGAGACCCAGTACTTC
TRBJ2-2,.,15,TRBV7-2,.,CASSLLVRNTGELFF,TGTGCCAGCAGCTTATTGGTCAGAAACACCGGGGAGCTGTTTTTT
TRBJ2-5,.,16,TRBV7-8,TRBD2,CASSFWTSGRDETQYF,TGTGCCAGCAGCTTTTGGACTAGCGGGAGGGACGAGACCCAGTACTTC
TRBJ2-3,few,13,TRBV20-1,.,CSARGPGRNTQYF,TGCAGTGCTAGAGGGCCCGGGAGAAATACGCAGTATTTT
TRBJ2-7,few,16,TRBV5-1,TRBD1,CASSLLGQGLAYEQYF,TGCGCCAGCAGCTTGCTGGGACAGGGGCTGGCCTACGAGCAGTACTTC
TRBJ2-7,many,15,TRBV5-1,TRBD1,CASSLEGAPSYEQYF,TGCGCCAGCAGCTTGGAGGGGGCCCCTTCCTACGAGCAGTACTTC
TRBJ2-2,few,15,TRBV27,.,CASSSRAGNTGELFF,TGTGCCAGCAGTTCCCGGGCGGGGAACACCGGGGAGCTGTTTTTT
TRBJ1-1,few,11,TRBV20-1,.,CSAREHTEAFF,TGCAGTGCTAGAGAGCACACTGAAGCTTTCTTT
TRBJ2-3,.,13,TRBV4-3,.,CASSQAILAKQYF,TGCGCCAGCAGCCAAGCCATTCTAGCAAAGCAGTATTTT
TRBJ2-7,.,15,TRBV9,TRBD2,CASSEGTSGIYEQYF,TGTGCCAGCAGCGAGGGGACTAGCGGGATCTACGAGCAGTACTTC
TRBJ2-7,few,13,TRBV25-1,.,CARPSGTSYEQYF,TGTGCCAGACCCTCCGGGACATCCTACGAGCAGTACTTC
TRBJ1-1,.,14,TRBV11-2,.,CASSLVGTDTEAFF,TGTGCCAGCAGCTTAGTGGGTACGGACACTGAAGCTTTCTTT
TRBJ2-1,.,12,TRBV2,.,CASSVEGREQFF,TGTGCCAGCAGTGTTGAAGGGCGAGAGCAGTTCTTC
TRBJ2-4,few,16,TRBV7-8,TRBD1,CASSKGAALAKNIQYF,TGTGCCAGCAGCAAGGGGGCGGCCTTAGCCAAAAACATTCAGTACTTC
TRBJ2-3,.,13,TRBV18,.,CASSPSLEDTQYF,TGTGCCAGCTCACCCTCTTTGGAGGATACGCAGTATTTT
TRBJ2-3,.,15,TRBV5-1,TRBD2,CASSPTSGGADTQYF,TGCGCCAGCAGCCCTACTAGCGGGGGAGCAGATACGCAGTATTTT
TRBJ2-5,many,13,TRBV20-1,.,CSASAGIQETQYF,TGCAGTGCTAGTGCAGGGATCCAAGAGACCCAGTACTTC
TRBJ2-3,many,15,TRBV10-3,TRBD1,CAIAGDRGSTDTQYF,TGTGCCATCGCCGGGGACAGGGGCAGTACAGATACGCAGTATTTT
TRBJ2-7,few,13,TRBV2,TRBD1,CASIGTGIHEQYF,TGTGCCAGCATAGGGACAGGGATCCACGAGCAGTACTTC
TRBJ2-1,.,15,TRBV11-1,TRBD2,CASSLVGNSGGARFF,TGTGCCAGCAGCTTAGTTGGAAATAGCGGGGGGGCACGGTTCTTC
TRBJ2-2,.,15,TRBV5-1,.,CASSFRSANTGELFF,TGCGCCAGCAGCTTTAGGTCCGCGAACACCGGGGAGCTGTTTTTT
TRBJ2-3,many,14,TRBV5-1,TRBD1,CASSIGQGTDTQYF,TGCGCCAGCAGCATCGGACAGGGCACAGATACGCAGTATTTT
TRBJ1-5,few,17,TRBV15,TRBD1,CATSRGTGTGYNQPQHF,TGTGCCACCAGCAGAGGAACCGGGACAGGGTATAATCAGCCCCAGCATTTT
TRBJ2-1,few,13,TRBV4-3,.,CASSQPPGDEQFF,TGCGCCAGCAGCCAACCCCCGGGCGATGAGCAGTTCTTC
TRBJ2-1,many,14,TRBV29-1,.,CSVKSGLSYNEQFF,TGCAGCGTTAAGAGCGGACTTTCCTACAATGAGCAGTTCTTC
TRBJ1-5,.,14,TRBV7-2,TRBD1,CASSSPSQGGVLYF,TGTGCCAGCAGCTCCCCATCTCAGGGGGGAGTTCTCTATTTT
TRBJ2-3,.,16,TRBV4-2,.,CASSQEGTRGGDTQYF,TGTGCCAGCAGCCAAGAGGGCACTAGGGGAGGAGATACGCAGTATTTT
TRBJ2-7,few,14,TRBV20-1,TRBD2,CSARVGRAFWEQYF,TGCAGTGCCCGGGTCGGGAGGGCCTTTTGGGAGCAGTACTTC
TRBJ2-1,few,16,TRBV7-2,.,CASSLGPGRKGNEQFF,TGTGCCAGCAGCTTGGGACCGGGACGCAAAGGGAATGAGCAGTTCTTC
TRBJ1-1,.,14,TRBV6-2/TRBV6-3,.,CASSYWGLKTEAFF,TGTGCCAGCAGTTACTGGGGGCTTAAGACTGAAGCTTTCTTT
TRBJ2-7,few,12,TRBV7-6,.,CASSLAASEQYF,TGTGCCAGCAGCTTAGCAGCTTCCGAGCAGTACTTC
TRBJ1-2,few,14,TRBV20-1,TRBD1,CSARSLLRGDGYTF,TGCAGTGCTAGATCTCTACTCAGGGGGGACGGCTACACCTTC
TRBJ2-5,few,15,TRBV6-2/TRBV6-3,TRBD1,CASSWRTGTQETQYF,TGTGCCAGCAGTTGGAGGACAGGGACACAAGAGACCCAGTACTTC
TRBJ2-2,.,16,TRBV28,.,CASSPSAWGKAGELFF,TGTGCCAGCAGTCCATCTGCGTGGGGCAAGGCCGGGGAGCTGTTTTTT
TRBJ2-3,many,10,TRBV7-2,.,CAVWKHTQYF,TGTGCCGTATGGAAGCATACGCAGTATTTT
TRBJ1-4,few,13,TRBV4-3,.,CASSQEFGGKLFF,TGCGCCAGCAGCCAAGAATTCGGAGGAAAGCTGTTTTTT
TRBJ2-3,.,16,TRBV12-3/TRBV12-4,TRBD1,CASSLDRAANTDTQYF,TGTGCCAGCAGTCTTGACAGGGCGGCCAACACAGATACGCAGTATTTT